Sequencing of this T cell receptor (beta chain) was carried out in a study of blood T cell repertoires in COVID-19. The data were produced by immunoSEQ multiplex PCR, yet TCRdb's version contains in-frame clones alone and is incomplete. The table includes about 280,000 clones, approximately 81% detected once. Living in 24 US areas, the participants were between roughly 18 and 90 years of age. Recovered participants had two consecutive negative NP/OP PCR tests, healthcare professional clearance, or symptom resolution. V was pared by 6 bases and J by 0 bases, with 15 bases between. The CDR3 has 17 residues. In germline, CDR1 is KGHSH, CDR2 LQKENI.

The chain couples TRBV18 to TRBJ2-6; a weak D match, TRBD2 (7 bases). The sequence was obtained from a woman aged 45-60 years who had recovered from COVID-19. The sample taken for sequencing was PBMCs or T cells enriched from blood (not recorded which). CDR3 amino acids: CASSLGGPTSGANVLTF. DNA of the CDR3: TGTGCCAGCTCGCTCGGGGGGCCTACCTCTGGGGCCAACGTCCTGACTTTC. Looking up the rest from reference TRBV18 and TRBJ2-6 gives the full variable domain: NAGVMQNPRHLVRRRGQEARLRCSPMKGHSHVYWYRQLPEEGLKFMVYLQKENIIDESGMPKERFSAEFPKEGPSILRIQQVVRGDSAAYFCASSLGGPTSGANVLTFGAGSRLTVL.